This TCR beta chain was obtained from a study of tumor-infiltrating lymphocytes in primary liver carcinoma. Co-extracted RNA and DNA came from roughly 20-30 mg of unsorted bulk tissue. CDR1 and CDR2 from the germline V gene are SGHVS and FQNEAQ. There are 15 residues in the CDR3. For this clonotype: A much bigger clone sits one base away, suggesting this may be a read error.

A primer matching the constant region was used to make TCR beta cDNA from approximately 500 ng of total RNA. Generation of the TCR beta libraries relied on three nested multiplex PCR rounds using slightly modified ARM-PCR. The two initial PCR rounds, 9 to 11 cycles each, used TRBV1-TRBV30 forward and C-beta reverse primers. TCRdb independently ran MiXCR on the multiplex PCR reads; one entry per CDR3 protein. The repertoire holds fewer than 150,000 distinct CDR3 sequences, 50% to 65% seen once, with roughly a tenth in the top ten. The TCR comes from a woman between 55 and 75 years old with primary liver carcinoma and hepatitis B virus infection. Specimen: liver tumor tissue from sampling region 1. Noted subset: tumor region T1, superior pole. The genes are TRBV7-8 and TRBJ1-5; weak D call: TRBD1 (5 bases). The closer fit of TRBJ2-3 to the DNA end suggests the J call may be wrong. This CDR3 is CASSLSGQISQPQYF. In DNA form, the CDR3 reads TGTGCCAGCAGCTTATCAGGGCAGATTTCCCAGCCCCAGTATTTT.